The 32 T cell receptor beta chains given below trace back to one sample, sequenced in a study of metastatic and nonmetastatic thyroid tumors. TCRdb called clones again from the PCR reads with MiXCR. The data contain some 22,000 clones, about 24% of them singletons. Until they underwent thyroid surgery, no patient had received any treatment. Sequencing was carried out using tumor tissue. The receptors shown here come from a male donor with papillary thyroid cancer or a benign thyroid nodule (not recorded which). Some clones in this sample may be carry-over from other donors' samples.

This clone has ten or more counts. The chain carries TRBV6-5 and TRBJ1-4; D ambiguous. Germline V gene sequence: CDR1 MNHEY, CDR2 SVGAGI. The germline V and J ends were trimmed by 2 bases and 7 bases, with 11 bases remaining between them. This CDR3 comprises 14 residues. The CDR3 sequence: CASSYTEGIEKLFF. CDR3 sequence (DNA): TGTGCCAGCAGTTACACGGAGGGAATTGAAAAACTGTTTTTT.

This clone was observed many times. V gene TRBV5-1 combines with J gene TRBJ2-2; D gene unclear. This CDR3 region has 15 residues. CDR1 is SGHRS, CDR2 YFSETQ, per germline. V lost 4 bases to trimming and J lost 1 base, with 11 bases between them. CDR3 coding DNA: TGCGCCAGCAGCCCCTCGGCCAAGAACACCGGGGAGCTGTTTTTT. It is translated as CASSPSAKNTGELFF.

The table lists this clone with many counts. The chain has TRBV28 and TRBJ2-1, with D unclear. V was shortened by 6 bases and J by 5 bases, with 8 bases between the two germline ends. This CDR3 contains 12 residues. Germline V gene data show CDR1 as MDHEN and CDR2 as SYDVKM. CDR3 in DNA: TGTGCCAGCAGGGAAAACCACAATGAGCAGTTCTTC. It specifies CASRENHNEQFF. The full variable domain, rest sourced from reference TRBV28 and TRBJ2-1, is DVKVTQSSRYLVKRTGEKVFLECVQDMDHENMFWYRQDPGLGLRLIYFSYDVKMKEKGDIPEGYSVSREKKERFSLILESASTNQTSMYLCASRENHNEQFFGPGTRLTVL.

The gene calls are TRBV7-2 and TRBJ2-7; D is ambiguous. Trimming took off 2 bases at V and 4 bases at J, with 12 bases between the two ends. Germline CDR1 is SGHTA and CDR2 is FQGNSA. The CDR3 runs 14 residues. CDR3 protein: CASSLTEASYEQYF. The DNA for the CDR3 is TGTGCCAGCAGCTTAACGGAAGCCTCATACGAGCAGTACTTC.

Notes on this clone: The final CDR3 position lacks the conserved phenylalanine or tryptophan, pointing to a likely read error. The chain carries TRBV28 and TRBJ1-1; 8 bases fit TRBD1. CDR1 and CDR2 (germline): MDHEN, SYDVKM. Losses at the gene ends were 6 bases for V and 4 bases for J; bases not matched to a gene: 10. The CDR3 contains 15 residues. CDR3 in amino acids: CASRETGGALTEAFS. The DNA for the CDR3 is TGTGCCAGCAGGGAAACAGGGGGGGCTCTCACTGAAGCTTTCTCT.

This clone showed up many times. This same CDR3 is encoded by further DNA sequences in the sample. This chain joins TRBV11-2 and TRBJ2-7; 10 bases map to TRBD1. The ends lost 4 bases at V and 5 bases at J; junction bases unmatched: 11. Germline V gene sequence: CDR1 SGHAT, CDR2 FQNNGV. This CDR3 contains 16 residues. CDR3 sequence: CASSSSPGQGLHEQYF. The CDR3 nucleotides are TGTGCCAGCAGCTCATCACCGGGACAGGGGTTACACGAGCAGTACTTC.

This clone turned up a few times. This rearrangement joins TRBV2 to TRBJ2-7, with unresolved D. Germline lookup yields CDR1 SNHLY and CDR2 FYNNEI. Trimming cost V 7 bases and J 6 bases, with 10 bases left between them. The CDR3 has 11 amino acids. The CDR3 DNA follows: TGTGCCAGCACCGGCAAGGCCGAGCAGTACTTC. This gives the protein CASTGKAEQYF.

This clone was counted ten times or more. For the CDR3, the DNA is TGTGCCAGCTCACGATCCGGGCAGGGGGCCTACGAGCAGTACTTC. Protein sequence: CASSRSGQGAYEQYF. The chain uses TRBV18 and TRBJ2-7; TRBD1 agrees at 7 bases. CDR3 length equals 15 residues. The V gene's germline CDR1 is KGHSH and CDR2 LQKENI. V lost 4 bases to trimming and J lost 2 bases; unmatched junction nucleotides: 8.

This clone was detected many times. One end of the junction fails to match germline, which may point to a read error. In the same sample, other DNA sequences code for this CDR3. The chain joins TRBV20-1 to TRBJ2-1; TRBD2 agrees at 12 bases. Germline values: CDR1 DFQATT, CDR2 SNEGSKA (reference sequence). CDR3 length: 14 residues. The CDR3 reads CSATLAGGMGEQFF. The CDR3 DNA is TGCAGCGCTACCCTAGCGGGAGGGATGGGGGAGCAGTTCTTC.

The chain links TRBV20-1 to TRBJ2-7, with 12 positions matching TRBD2. V lost 5 bases, J lost 0 bases, and 11 bases stayed unmatched. Per germline, CDR1 DFQATT and CDR2 SNEGSKA (reference sequence). CDR3 length equals 17 residues. For the CDR3, the DNA is TGCAGTGCTTCCGCGACTAGCGGGAGTAAGGCCTCCTACGAGCAGTACTTC. Translated: CSASATSGSKASYEQYF.

By proportion, this clone is medium-sized. This chain links TRBV27 with TRBJ2-1, with 8 bases fitting TRBD1. The CDR3 length is 15 residues. The germline gives CDR1 MNHEY, CDR2 SMNVEV (reference sequence). V dropped 5 bases and J dropped 2; count of bases not matched to a gene: 5. CDR3 sequence (DNA): TGTGCCAGCAGTCGCCCGGGACAGGCCTACAATGAGCAGTTCTTC. Its translation: CASSRPGQAYNEQFF.

The chain uses TRBV20-1 and TRBJ2-7, with D unresolved. The CDR3 sequence is 14 residues long. V was pared by 5 bases and J by 9 bases, with 23 bases between. Germline CDR1 and CDR2: DFQATT and SNEGSKA (reference sequence). CDR3 protein: CSASPLNLTHAQYF. In nucleotides, the CDR3 is TGCAGTGCTTCCCCCCTTAATCTCACCCACGCGCAGTACTTC.

This chain links TRBV20-1 with TRBJ2-3; D is perhaps TRBD1 or TRBD2 (5 bases each). This CDR3 has 15 residues. Germline V CDR1 and CDR2: DFQATT, SNEGSKA (reference sequence). Trimming pared 4 bases from V and 6 bases from J, leaving 20 bases between. The CDR3 DNA sequence: TGCAGTGCTACATCTAGTGGGTCAGGGACGGATACGCAGTATTTT. Translation: CSATSSGSGTDTQYF.

The gene calls are TRBV28 and TRBJ2-2; a possible D gene is TRBD2 (5 bases). Per germline, CDR1 MDHEN and CDR2 SYDVKM. Deletions cut 11 bases from V and 0 bases from J, with 28 bases between. The CDR3 is 19 residues long. CDR3 DNA: TGTGCCGGGGAGTTTACGGAGGCGACCTGGCGCCCGAACACCGGGGAGCTGTTTTTT. Its protein is CAGEFTEATWRPNTGELFF.

This clone has ten or more counts. The CDR3 loop reads CASSWTVSGTEAFF. In nucleotides, the CDR3 is TGTGCCAGCAGCTGGACAGTTTCGGGCACTGAAGCTTTCTTT. The chain joins TRBV7-2 to TRBJ1-1, with a possible D match to TRBD1 (6 bases). Per germline, CDR1 SGHTA and CDR2 FQGNSA. V was pared by 4 bases and J by 4 bases, with 13 bases between. The CDR3 covers 14 residues.

This clone was detected a few times. This rearrangement joins TRBV20-1 to TRBJ1-6; D gene unclear. The germline V gene has CDR1 DFQATT and CDR2 SNEGSKA (reference sequence). This CDR3 has 9 residues. In nucleotides, the CDR3 is TGCCATCTCGAGACACCCCTCCACTTT. Its protein is CHLETPLHF.

Many counts were recorded for this clone. The sample holds other DNA sequences that translate to the same CDR3. This chain connects TRBV20-1 to TRBJ2-1; 12 positions match TRBD2. CDR1 is DFQATT, CDR2 SNEGSKA, per germline (reference sequence). The CDR3 sequence is 14 residues long. The J segment lost 10 bases and the V segment lost 4 bases, leaving 8 bases of the junction unmatched. CDR3 loop: CSATLAGGMGEQFF. The CDR3 region has the DNA TGCAGTGCTACCCTAGCGGGAGGGATGGGGGAGCAGTTCTTC.

The chain recombines TRBV20-1 with TRBJ2-7, with 9 bases that match TRBD2. After removal of 1 base from V and 5 bases from J, the junction contained 6 bases not matched to a gene. Looked up from germline, CDR1 is DFQATT and CDR2 is SNEGSKA (reference sequence). The CDR3 is 14 amino acids. The CDR3 DNA reads TGCAGTGCTAGAGGGACTAGCGAACTCCACGAGCAGTACTTC. Its translation: CSARGTSELHEQYF.

This clone was counted at least ten times. J is TRBJ2-1 and V is TRBV19; TRBD2 agrees at 11 bases. Germline lookup yields CDR1 LNHDA and CDR2 SQIVND (reference sequence). The CDR3 is 16 amino acids. The V gene end was trimmed by 5 bases and the J gene end by 9 bases; junction bases not matched to a gene: 12. The CDR3 is CASSDLSGRARSEQFF. The CDR3 DNA is TGTGCCAGTAGTGACCTTAGCGGGAGGGCCAGGAGTGAGCAGTTCTTC.

The chain has TRBV5-1 and TRBJ2-2; D might be TRBD1 or TRBD2, each matching 5 bases. Looked up from germline, CDR1 is SGHRS and CDR2 is YFSETQ. This CDR3 region has 16 residues. Trimming took 3 bases from V and 16 from J, leaving 28 bases between them. CDR3 in DNA: TGCGCCAGCAGCTCGACCGGGGCTGATAACACCGGGGATCGGTTTTTT. Its translation is CASSSTGADNTGDRFF.

A few counts support this clone. The chain combines TRBV5-6 with TRBJ2-5, with TRBD1 as a possible D gene (6 bases). This CDR3 is built from 16 residues. Germline-derived CDR1 and CDR2 are SGHDT and YYEEEE. Trimming left V 0 bases short and J 3 bases short, with 15 bases between. The CDR3: CASSLALDRLKETQYF. CDR3 nucleotides: TGTGCCAGCAGCTTGGCCCTCGACAGGCTGAAAGAGACCCAGTACTTC.

This clone was observed at least ten times. The chain is built from TRBV15 and TRBJ1-4; D remains unclear. The germline CDR1 and CDR2 sequences are LNHNV and YYDKDF (reference sequence). The CDR3 extends over 17 amino acids. V lost 5 bases to trimming and J lost 0 bases, with 16 bases between them. The CDR3 sequence: CATSSNAPDSTNEKLFF. For the CDR3, the DNA is TGTGCCACCAGCTCTAACGCGCCGGATTCAACTAATGAAAAACTGTTTTTT.

Turning to this clone: One end of the junction fails to match germline, which may point to a read error. The chain has TRBV7-8 and TRBJ2-7; D unresolved. Germline values: CDR1 SGHVS, CDR2 FQNEAQ. The CDR3 is made up of 13 amino acids. Here the CDR3 DNA reads TGTGCCAGCAGCTCCCAGGTTGTCTACGATCAGTACTTC. Its protein is CASSSQVVYDQYF.

This chain links TRBV28 with TRBJ1-1, with a weak D call TRBD1 (5 bases). The V end was cut by 1 base, the J end by 8 bases, with 8 bases between. Germline values: CDR1 MDHEN, CDR2 SYDVKM. The CDR3 sequence is 12 residues long. The CDR3 is CASSLLTAEAFF. In DNA form, the CDR3 reads TGTGCCAGCAGTTTATTGACAGCCGAAGCTTTCTTT.

The table lists this clone with many counts. The CDR3 spells CASSYSRAPEAFF. CDR3 coding DNA: TGTGCCAGCAGTTACTCGCGGGCCCCTGAAGCTTTCTTT. The chain has TRBV6-5 and TRBJ1-1; D remains ambiguous. Germline lookup yields CDR1 MNHEY and CDR2 SVGAGI. V lost 0 bases, J lost 6 bases, and 8 bases lay in between. The CDR3 runs to 13 residues.

This clone was detected many times. The V and J genes are TRBV20-1 and TRBJ1-1; no clear D. The CDR3 is 13 amino acids. The V gene lost 4 bases and the J gene lost 1 base, with 10 bases spanning the gap. Germline CDR1 reads DFQATT; CDR2 reads SNEGSKA (reference sequence). This CDR3 reads CSANRPGNTEAFF. The DNA of the CDR3 is TGCAGTGCTAACCGACCGGGGAACACTGAAGCTTTCTTT.

The chain combines TRBV4-2 with TRBJ1-6; a weak D match, TRBD1 (5 bases). CDR3 size: 15 residues. CDR1 is LGHNA and CDR2 is YNFKEQ in the germline V gene. Trimming removed 2 bases at V and 7 bases at J, with 12 bases between. The CDR3 region is CASSQYGHWNSPLHF. CDR3 coding DNA: TGTGCCAGCAGCCAATACGGACACTGGAATTCACCCCTCCACTTT.

A remark on this clone: This CDR3 fails to terminate in the conserved phenylalanine or tryptophan, so it likely reflects a read error. V gene TRBV5-1 combines with J gene TRBJ2-2; D assignment may be TRBD1 or TRBD2 (5 bases each). The germline V gene has CDR1 SGHRS and CDR2 YFSETQ. CDR3 length equals 15 residues. The CDR3: CASSLVGRGTGDLFL. CDR3 in DNA: TGCGCCAGCAGCTTGGTGGGACGTGGAACCGGGGATCTGTTTTTA.

Comments on this clone: A read error may account for a junction end that differs from germline. The DNA for the CDR3 is TGTGCCAGCATTCTAACCGGGACAGACTATGGATACACCTTC. Encoded protein: CASILTGTDYGYTF. This chain links TRBV28 with TRBJ1-2; TRBD1 agrees at 7 bases. The CDR3 contains 14 residues. Germline values: CDR1 MDHEN, CDR2 SYDVKM.

The rearrangement uses TRBV6-1 and TRBJ1-3, with TRBD1 matching 8 bases. The CDR3 is 17 residues long. In germline, CDR1 is MNHNS, CDR2 SASEGT. The ends lost 5 bases at V and 9 bases at J; junction bases unmatched: 18. Written as DNA, the CDR3 is TGTGCCAGCAGTCCCGGACAGGGATCGATCTCTGGATTCACCATATATTTT. As protein: CASSPGQGSISGFTIYF.

This chain uses TRBV7-2 with TRBJ2-7; 12 bases are shared with TRBD2. This CDR3 has 15 amino acids. V shed 5 bases, J shed 2 bases, and the junction held 4 bases outside the gene matches. Germline assignment: CDR1 SGHTA and CDR2 FQGNSA. In DNA form, the CDR3 reads TGTGCCAGCAGCACTAGCGGGAGGTTTCCCTACGAGCAGTACTTC. This encodes CASSTSGRFPYEQYF.

This clone was picked up many times. CDR3 loop: CASSLDGNEQFF. Written as DNA, the CDR3 is TGTGCCAGCAGCTTAGACGGCAATGAGCAGTTCTTC. The chain is built from TRBV11-3 and TRBJ2-1, with D unresolved. The CDR3 consists of 12 residues. CDR1 is SGHNT, CDR2 YENEEA, per germline. V lost 0 bases and J lost 6, with 3 bases in between.